This T cell receptor beta chain emerged from a study of OX40 agonist ivuxolimab in advanced cancers. Whole-study results and caveats: Among T cells, CD8+ cells averaged more expanded clones than CD4+ cells.

The table came from immunoSEQ multiplex PCR; TCRdb's copy has only in-frame clones and leaves some out. The profile covers 50,000 to 75,000 clones, with roughly four fifths appearing a single time and less than 3.5% taken by the ten largest. In the case of this clone: As yet, its antigen is unknown.

CDR1 SGHNT and CDR2 YENEEA come from the germline V gene. The V and J ends lost 3 bases and 6 bases, in that order; junction bases with no gene match: 7. The CDR3 consists of 14 residues. The V gene is TRBV11-3, the J gene TRBJ1-2, with 7 bases fitting TRBD1. The receptor was derived from an adult with an advanced solid tumor such as melanoma, head and neck, liver or kidney cancer. This sample comprised CD4+ or CD8+ T cells sorted from blood, obtained in a trial of the OX40 agonist ivuxolimab. CDR3 DNA: TGTGCCAGCAGCTTGGTTGGACAGGACCATGGCTACACCTTC. It codes for CASSLVGQDHGYTF.